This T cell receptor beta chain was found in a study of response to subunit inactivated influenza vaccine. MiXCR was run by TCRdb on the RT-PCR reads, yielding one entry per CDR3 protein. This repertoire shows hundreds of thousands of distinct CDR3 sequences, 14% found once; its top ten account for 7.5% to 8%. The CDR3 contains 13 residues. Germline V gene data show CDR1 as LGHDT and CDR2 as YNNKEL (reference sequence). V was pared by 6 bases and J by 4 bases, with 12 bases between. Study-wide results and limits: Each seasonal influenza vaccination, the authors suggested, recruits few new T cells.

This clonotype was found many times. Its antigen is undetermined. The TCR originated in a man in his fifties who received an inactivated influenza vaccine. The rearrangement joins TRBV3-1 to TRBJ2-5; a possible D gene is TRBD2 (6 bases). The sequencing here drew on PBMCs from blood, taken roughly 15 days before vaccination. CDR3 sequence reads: CASSSGTGETQYF. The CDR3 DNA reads TGTGCCAGCAGTTCCGGGACTGGAGAGACCCAGTACTTC.